What follows are 10 T cell receptor beta chains derived from one specimen sequenced in a study of blood T cell repertoires in COVID-19. Assay: immunoSEQ multiplex PCR; the TCRdb copy retains only in-frame clones and omits some. The sample has roughly 150,000 clones; under 90% are singletons. Sequenced input: peripheral blood. The receptors originated from a woman over 75 with acute or convalescent COVID-19.

This clone was seen more than once but under ten times. The chain carries TRBV29-1 and TRBJ2-7; 9 bases fit TRBD1. Germline values: CDR1 SQVTM, CDR2 ANQGSEA. This CDR3 region has 12 residues. The trim removed 6 bases at V and 2 bases at J, leaving 2 bases unmatched. The CDR3 bases are TGCAGCGTGGGACAGGGTACCTACGAGCAGTACTTC. Its protein product is CSVGQGTYEQYF.

This chain links TRBV7-8 with TRBJ2-7; 8 bases are a match to TRBD2. Germline V gene sequence: CDR1 SGHVS, CDR2 FQNEAQ. The length of the CDR3 is 13 residues. V was clipped by 2 bases and J by 3 bases; unmatched bases: 0. CDR3 nucleotide sequence: TGTGCCAGCAGCTTAACTAGCGGCTACGAGCAGTACTTC. Translated: CASSLTSGYEQYF. The full variable domain, rest sourced from reference TRBV7-8 and TRBJ2-7, is GAGVSQSPRYKVAKRGQDVALRCDPISGHVSLFWYQQALGQGPEFLTYFQNEAQLDKSGLPSDRFFAERPEGSVSTLKIQRTQQEDSAVYLCASSLTSGYEQYFGPGTRLTVT.

In its sample, this clone was seen many times. The chain employs TRBV6-4 and TRBJ2-3, with TRBD2 identical over 9 bases. The CDR3 contains 15 residues. J gave up 2 bases and V 3 bases, and 3 bases lay outside the gene matches. Germline V gives CDR1 MRHNA, CDR2 SNTAGT. The CDR3 is CASSESGGTTDTQYF. CDR3 coding DNA: TGTGCCAGCAGTGAGAGCGGGGGGACCACAGATACGCAGTATTTT.

The chain couples TRBV5-1 to TRBJ2-2, with D perhaps matching TRBD2 (6 bases). CDR3 length: 16 residues. The V end lost 0 bases, the J end lost 5 bases, and 14 bases lay between the germline ends. Germline CDR1 reads SGHRS; CDR2 reads YFSETQ. The CDR3 here is CASSLAAGIATGELFF. Written as DNA, the CDR3 is TGCGCCAGCAGCTTGGCCGCGGGAATCGCGACCGGGGAGCTGTTTTTT.

J is TRBJ2-1 and V is TRBV18, with 8 bases lining up with TRBD2. Germline assignment: CDR1 KGHSH and CDR2 LQKENI. After removal of 3 bases from V and 7 bases from J, the junction contained 8 bases not matched to a gene. The CDR3 length is 15 residues. The CDR3 nucleotides are TGTGCCAGCTCACCGTTCGGGGGGGCCGGGAATGAGCAGTTCTTC. It specifies CASSPFGGAGNEQFF. Together with reference TRBV18 and TRBJ2-1, the CDR3 gives the full variable domain: NAGVMQNPRHLVRRRGQEARLRCSPMKGHSHVYWYRQLPEEGLKFMVYLQKENIIDESGMPKERFSAEFPKEGPSILRIQQVVRGDSAAYFCASSPFGGAGNEQFFGPGTRLTVL.

The genes are TRBV4-1 and TRBJ1-2; TRBD1 aligns across 7 bases. The CDR3 is 16 residues long. J lost 2 bases, V lost 2 bases, and 8 bases had no gene match. Germline V gene sequence: CDR1 MGHRA, CDR2 YSYEKL. The CDR3 nucleotides are TGCGCCAGCAGCCAAATGGGACAGAGAGCGAACTATGGCTACACCTTC. Translated: CASSQMGQRANYGYTF.

The chain joins TRBV24-1 to TRBJ2-1; TRBD1 might be the D (5 bases). With 4 bases removed from V and 3 bases from J, the gap between germline ends came to 9 bases. The germline CDR1 and CDR2 sequences are KGHDR and SFDVKD. This CDR3 spans 14 amino acids. CDR3 nucleotides: TGTGCCACCAGTGAGCGTACAGGCTACAATGAGCAGTTCTTC. Translation: CATSERTGYNEQFF.

The chain employs TRBV30 and TRBJ1-3; D unresolved. The ends were cut back, 8 bases at V and 3 bases at J, with 14 bases in the middle. Germline CDR1 reads GTSNPN; CDR2 reads SVGIG (reference sequence). The CDR3 is 13 amino acids. The DNA for the CDR3 is TGTGCCAGGACCCCCGAGGGTGGAAACACCATATATTTT. Translation gives CARTPEGGNTIYF.

The V gene is TRBV19, the J gene TRBJ2-7; 7 nucleotides align to TRBD1. This CDR3 region has 13 residues. V shed 4 bases, J shed 3 bases, and the junction held 3 bases outside the gene matches. The germline CDR1 and CDR2 sequences are LNHDA and SQIVND (reference sequence). CDR3 loop: CASSTRQGYEQYF. DNA for the CDR3: TGTGCCAGTAGTACCCGACAGGGCTACGAGCAGTACTTC. The whole variable domain, filled in from reference TRBV19 and TRBJ2-7, reads DGGITQSPKYLFRKEGQNVTLSCEQNLNHDAMYWYRQDPGQGLRLIYYSQIVNDFQKGDIAEGYSVSREKKESFPLTVTSAQKNPTAFYLCASSTRQGYEQYFGPGTRLTVT.

This rearrangement joins TRBV10-3 to TRBJ2-7, with TRBD2 identical over 7 bases. Germline CDR1 ENHRY, CDR2 SYGVKD. This CDR3 is built from 15 residues. J gave up 7 bases and V 3 bases, and 12 bases lay outside the gene matches. The CDR3 DNA sequence: TGTGCCATCAGTGACCCCACGGGGGTCGGGGGGGAGCAGTACTTC. Translating it yields CAISDPTGVGGEQYF.